One sample yielded the 3 T cell receptor beta chains listed below, sequenced in a study of beta chain features in type 1 diabetes. Investigators reverse transcribed all isolated RNA, so they sequenced expressed TCRB transcripts. This table comes from immunoSEQ multiplex PCR, and its TCRdb copy is limited to in-frame clones, with some not included. This table holds 120,000 to 150,000 clones, roughly 10% found once. Material: central memory CD4+ T cells from blood. These receptors were obtained from a woman in her 40s in good health.

This clone was detected a few times. The chain links TRBV5-1 to TRBJ2-1; the match to TRBD2 covers 12 bases. This CDR3 is built from 14 residues. The V gene's germline CDR1 is SGHRS and CDR2 YFSETQ. Unmatched junction bases numbered 1, after V lost 1 base and J lost 8 bases. The CDR3 coding sequence is TGCGCCAGCAGCTTGACTAGCGGGGGGTATGAGCAGTTCTTC. Protein: CASSLTSGGYEQFF.

This clone came up a few times. The J gene is TRBJ2-4, the V gene TRBV7-8; D is uncertain. Germline assignment: CDR1 SGHVS and CDR2 FQNEAQ. CDR3 length: 11 amino acids. Trimming took off 0 bases at V and 13 bases at J, with 7 bases between the two ends. The CDR3 reads CASSLAGPQYF. Written as DNA, the CDR3 is TGTGCCAGCAGCTTAGCCGGTCCGCAGTACTTC.

This clone was seen a few times. The V call is TRBV10-3, the J call TRBJ2-3; D is unresolved. V dropped 0 bases and J dropped 2 bases, with 9 bases sitting between them. The CDR3 extends over 15 amino acids. Germline CDR1 reads ENHRY; CDR2 reads SYGVKD. The CDR3 sequence: CAISESLSLTDTQYF. The CDR3 DNA reads TGTGCCATCAGTGAGTCGCTATCCCTCACAGATACGCAGTATTTT.